This record concerns one T cell receptor (beta chain) sequence. Its target antigen remains unknown. Base qualities are not at hand, and no much larger clone is one base apart. The sample is drawn from a study of blood T cell repertoires in COVID-19 (dated by TCRdb to 2018 to 2021). Study-level background: Collaborator samples came from the United States, Italy and Spain and covered acute and convalescent phases of COVID-19. The prospective study material was composed of cDNA or gDNA derived from T cells, B-cell-depleted T cells, or PBMCs. Deeply sampled blood TCRbeta repertoires from subjects exposed to, actively infected with, or recovered from COVID-19 were included in the dataset. The repertoires were released in a freely available public database intended as a resource for research on the immune response to SARS-CoV-2. Samples were obtained from the ongoing ImmuneRACE study (first 160 participants) and from about 1,300 subjects provided by 6 global collaborators. Nearly every sample came with metadata listing a de-identified subject ID, COVID-19 status, age in years and sex. Where available, HLA class I and class II types were obtained from metadata supplied by the sample provider rather than from assay-based typing. Points the paper makes about the study in general: How much clinical and demographic metadata was included differed by source and by participant, and the metadata was provided uncurated.

In the prospective study, participants were roughly 18 to 100 years old, resided in 25 or so geographic areas of the United States, and were enrolled through a virtual design. In the prospective study, cohorts were assigned on the basis of participant-reported clinical history obtained from a screening survey and a study questionnaire. Recovered participants in ImmuneRACE Cohort 3 were defined as having two consecutive negative NP/OP PCR tests, clearance from a healthcare professional, or resolution of symptoms. Mobile phlebotomists in the prospective study collected whole blood, serum and a nasopharyngeal or oropharyngeal swab from every participant. Over a roughly 2-month period, participants in the prospective study had the option of providing additional blood draws and questionnaires. Before DNA extraction, blood samples from the prospective study were shipped at room temperature or frozen.

V loses 3 bases at its end and J loses 3 bases; junction bases beyond the gene matches: 7. Reading from cysteine to phenylalanine, the CDR3 counts 16 amino acids. Only the CDR3 region is kept as DNA, spanning 48 bases read in frame from base 1. CDR1 LNHNV and CDR2 YYDKDF are derived from the germline V gene (reference sequence). TCRbeta CDR3 regions were amplified from genomic DNA by means of the immunoSEQ Assay, a bias-controlled multiplex PCR. Per the authors' processing: Nucleated cell counts per sample were estimated from amplification of reference gene primers within the assay. To quantify the absolute abundance of each unique TCRbeta CDR3 rearrangement, sequence reads were collapsed and filtered. For each sample, productive Simpson clonality was calculated as the square root of Simpson's diversity index across productive rearrangements. This immuneACCESS table, as held by TCRdb, lists in-frame sequences with V and J called but not all clones. Of the missing ones, under half trace to an unresolved V gene in checked studies; the others have no known cause. V and J calls and clone size follow that table, whereas D and trimming were derived from the DNA. The sample contains roughly 200,000 clones, roughly 85% of them found a single time. Of the sample, roughly a sixth falls within the top ten clones.

The rearrangement joined TRBV15 to TRBJ2-3, with 9 bases in between that match TRBD2. The sample was PBMCs or T cells enriched from blood (not recorded which). This TCR derives from a man aged 35 to 55 who had recovered from COVID-19. The CDR3 corresponds to CATSRDSSGKTDTQYF. The bases are TGTGCCACCAGCAGGGATTCTAGCGGGAAGACAGATACGCAGTATTTT.